The 14 T cell receptor beta chains below were found in one sample sequenced in a study of graft-versus-host responses after intestinal transplantation. The assay was immunoSEQ multiplex PCR, and TCRdb's table has in-frame clones only and misses some. The sample has roughly 110,000 clones, about 92% seen once. Their recognized antigens are unknown. The sequencing here drew on unstimulated CD8+ T cells sorted from spleen or lymph node cells, taken before transplant. The receptors here all came from a human donor who was the organ donor for an intestinal transplant.

This clone was found once. V usage is TRBV7-9 and J usage is TRBJ2-1; 9 nucleotides align to TRBD1. CDR1 is SEHNR and CDR2 is FQNEAQ in the germline V gene (reference sequence). Trimming cost V 5 bases and J 2 bases; bases outside gene matches: 4. The CDR3 length is 15 residues. This CDR3 reads CASSNRDRAYNEQFF. CDR3 nucleotides: TGTGCCAGCAGCAACCGGGACAGGGCCTACAATGAGCAGTTCTTC.

The J gene is TRBJ2-1, the V gene TRBV4-2, with 9 bases lining up with TRBD2. The CDR3 has 16 residues. V dropped 1 base and J dropped 2; count of bases not matched to a gene: 3. Looked up from germline, CDR1 is LGHNA and CDR2 is YNFKEQ. CDR3 protein: CASSQALAGAYNEQFF. Here the CDR3 DNA reads TGTGCCAGCAGCCAAGCGTTAGCGGGAGCCTACAATGAGCAGTTCTTC.

The chain has TRBV7-9 and TRBJ2-5, with D uncertain. V gave up 7 bases and J gave up 1 base, with 16 bases separating them. The germline CDR1 and CDR2 sequences are SEHNR and FQNEAQ (reference sequence). There are 15 residues in the CDR3. The CDR3 region has the DNA TGTGCCAGCAACCATGATGGGTGGCGCCAAGAGACCCAGTACTTC. Residues: CASNHDGWRQETQYF.

The gene calls are TRBV28 and TRBJ2-3; TRBD2 matches at 7 bases. CDR1 and CDR2 from the germline V gene are MDHEN and SYDVKM. J gave up 0 bases and V 3 bases, and 15 bases lay outside the gene matches. CDR3 length equals 19 residues. This CDR3 reads CASSFRERWGGPSTDTQYF. The CDR3 DNA follows: TGTGCCAGCAGTTTCAGGGAGAGGTGGGGGGGTCCTAGCACAGATACGCAGTATTTT.

The V and J genes are TRBV4-1 and TRBJ1-1; tentative D call: TRBD1 (6 bases). Germline V gene sequence: CDR1 MGHRA, CDR2 YSYEKL. The CDR3 is made up of 15 amino acids. Between the trimmed V and J ends, which lost 3 bases and 2 bases, there was a span of 13 bases. The CDR3 loop is CASSHRQDPNTEAFF. The DNA of the CDR3 is TGCGCCAGCAGCCACCGACAGGACCCTAACACTGAAGCTTTCTTT.

The rearrangement joins TRBV7-3 to TRBJ2-3; D gene ambiguous. This CDR3 is 15 amino acids long. The V end was cut by 2 bases, the J end by 1 base, with 10 bases between. CDR1 is SGHTA, CDR2 FQGTGA, per germline. The CDR3 DNA reads as TGTGCCAGCAGCTTACTAGGTGGACGCACAGATACGCAGTATTTT. Its translation is CASSLLGGRTDTQYF. Full variable domain (remainder filled in from reference TRBV7-3 and TRBJ2-3): GAGVSQTPSNKVTEKGKYVELRCDPISGHTALYWYRQSLGQGPEFLIYFQGTGAADDSGLPNDRFFAVRPEGSVSTLKIQRTERGDSAVYLCASSLLGGRTDTQYFGPGTRLTVL.

The V gene is TRBV7-2, the J gene TRBJ2-7, with D hard to call. V gave up 4 bases and J gave up 6 bases, with 7 bases separating them. Germline assignment: CDR1 SGHTA and CDR2 FQGNSA. There are 11 residues in the CDR3. CDR3: CASSSGLEQYF. The CDR3 DNA is TGTGCCAGCAGCTCGGGTCTCGAGCAGTACTTC.

The rearrangement uses TRBV9 and TRBJ1-1; 9 positions agree with TRBD1. Germline-derived CDR1 and CDR2 are SGDLS and YYNGEE. The CDR3 is 16 amino acids. V shed 3 bases and J 1 base; nucleotides not matched to a gene: 7. The CDR3 DNA sequence: TGTGCCAGCAGCGCAACGTCGGACAGGGGGAACACTGAAGCTTTCTTT. Protein: CASSATSDRGNTEAFF.

The CDR3 DNA sequence: TGTGCCAGCAGCTTTGACAGGGTTGAGCAGTTCTTC. Protein: CASSFDRVEQFF. This chain joins TRBV28 and TRBJ2-1, with 7 positions matching TRBD1. This CDR3 contains 12 residues. Germline lookup yields CDR1 MDHEN and CDR2 SYDVKM. Trimming cost V 6 bases and J 9 bases; bases outside gene matches: 5.

Written as DNA, the CDR3 is TGTGCCAGCACCCTTAGTAGCCCCAACTACGAGCAGTACTTC. This encodes CASTLSSPNYEQYF. The rearrangement uses TRBV11-2 and TRBJ2-7; D gene ambiguous. Trimming shortened V by 7 bases and J by 3 bases, and 16 bases separated the two germline ends. CDR3 length: 14 amino acids. Germline V gives CDR1 SGHAT, CDR2 FQNNGV.

A single count supports this clone. The chain joins TRBV7-2 to TRBJ2-5; possible D gene TRBD2, 7 bases. Between the trimmed V and J ends, which lost 5 bases and 2 bases, there was a span of 15 bases. CDR1 and CDR2 (germline): SGHTA, FQGNSA. There are 15 residues in the CDR3. The CDR3 sequence: CASSRWGGLQETQYF. CDR3 nucleotide sequence: TGTGCCAGCAGCCGCTGGGGGGGCTTACAAGAGACCCAGTACTTC.

V gene TRBV7-9 combines with J gene TRBJ2-7; 7 bases are shared with TRBD1. V gave up 6 bases and J gave up 2 bases; unmatched junction bases: 10. Germline CDR1 is SEHNR and CDR2 is FQNEAQ (reference sequence). The CDR3 runs 15 residues. The CDR3 DNA sequence: TGTGCCAGCAGTTTTAGCCCCAGGGGGACCTACGAGCAGTACTTC. Its translation: CASSFSPRGTYEQYF.

The rearrangement uses TRBV19 and TRBJ1-5; D is ambiguous. The CDR3 is 16 amino acids. Germline values: CDR1 LNHDA, CDR2 SQIVND (reference sequence). V gave up 1 base and J gave up 6 bases, with 16 bases separating them. CDR3 amino acids: CASSIGAPGFGQPQHF. The CDR3 nucleotides read TGTGCCAGTAGTATAGGAGCTCCAGGCTTCGGTCAGCCCCAGCATTTT. The whole variable domain, remainder taken from reference TRBV19 and TRBJ1-5, is DGGITQSPKYLFRKEGQNVTLSCEQNLNHDAMYWYRQDPGQGLRLIYYSQIVNDFQKGDIAEGYSVSREKKESFPLTVTSAQKNPTAFYLCASSIGAPGFGQPQHFGDGTRLSIL.

The rearrangement links TRBV25-1 to TRBJ2-5, with 12 bases that match TRBD2. V was clipped by 4 bases and J by 11 bases; unmatched bases: 8. The V gene's germline CDR1 is MGHDK and CDR2 SYGVNS. This CDR3 contains 14 residues. The CDR3 sequence is CASSAPSGRGEQYF. CDR3 nucleotides: TGTGCCAGCAGTGCCCCTAGCGGGAGGGGGGAGCAGTACTTC. The complete variable domain, with remaining parts taken from reference TRBV25-1 and TRBJ2-5, reads EADIYQTPRYLVIGTGKKITLECSQTMGHDKMYWYQQDPGMELHLIHYSYGVNSTEKGDLSSESTVSRIRTEHFPLTLESARPSHTSQYLCASSAPSGRGEQYFGPGTRLLVL.